One and the same sample provided the 24 T cell receptor beta chains below, sequenced in a study of beta chain features in type 1 diabetes. Investigators reverse transcribed all isolated RNA, so they sequenced expressed TCRB transcripts. Profiled with immunoSEQ multiplex PCR; TCRdb holds only in-frame clones, not every one. The table includes fewer than 110,000 clones, around 30% detected once. These receptors are not linked to any known antigen. General observations from the study: TCRB CDR3 length was moderately but significantly reduced in all four CD4+ subsets of Type 1 diabetes patients.

Sequencing was done on a sample of central memory CD4+ T cells from blood. These receptors originate from a woman in her late teens or twenties with type 1 diabetes.

The chain links TRBV27 to TRBJ1-1, with 9 bases aligning to TRBD1. Germline V CDR1 and CDR2: MNHEY, SMNVEV (reference sequence). This CDR3 has 17 amino acids. V dropped 4 bases and J dropped 3; count of bases not matched to a gene: 12. The chain's CDR3 is CASSSSGQGKKDTEAFF. CDR3 nucleotides: TGTGCCAGCAGTTCATCGGGACAGGGTAAGAAGGACACTGAAGCTTTCTTT.

The rearrangement joins TRBV25-1 to TRBJ2-5; 13 positions match TRBD2. Per germline, CDR1 MGHDK and CDR2 SYGVNS. Trimming at V came to 4 bases and at J to 5 bases, leaving 7 bases not matched to a gene. The CDR3 has 16 amino acids. CDR3 in DNA: TGTGCCAGCAGTGTTACGGGACTAGCGGGAATGGAGACCCAGTACTTC. It encodes CASSVTGLAGMETQYF.

This clone was counted a few times. V gene TRBV5-1 combines with J gene TRBJ2-4; D uncertain. V lost 3 bases, J lost 2 bases, and 9 bases lay in between. There are 14 residues in the CDR3. The germline CDR1 and CDR2 sequences are SGHRS and YFSETQ. CDR3 DNA sequence: TGCGCCAGCAGCTCGCCCAGTCCCAAAAACATTCAGTACTTC. This codes for CASSSPSPKNIQYF. Variable domain in full (rest from reference TRBV5-1 and TRBJ2-4): KAGVTQTPRYLIKTRGQQVTLSCSPISGHRSVSWYQQTPGQGLQFLFEYFSETQRNKGNFPGRFSGRQFSNSRSEMNVSTLELGDSALYLCASSSPSPKNIQYFGAGTRLSVL.

This clone was seen a handful of times. The chain couples TRBV5-1 to TRBJ2-1; the D is unclear. The CDR3 has 15 amino acids. CDR1 and CDR2 (germline): SGHRS, YFSETQ. Trimming removed 4 bases from V and 0 bases from J, with 11 bases in between. The CDR3 protein is CASSEPSRSYNEQFF. Written as DNA, the CDR3 is TGCGCCAGCAGCGAACCGAGCCGCTCCTACAATGAGCAGTTCTTC.

The chain joins TRBV7-2 to TRBJ2-1, with TRBD2 matching over 9 bases. CDR3 length equals 13 residues. In germline, CDR1 is SGHTA, CDR2 FQGNSA. V was pared by 5 bases and J by 8 bases, with 4 bases of the junction left unmatched. CDR3 in amino acids: CASSRGLADEQFF. The DNA of the CDR3 is TGTGCCAGCAGCCGGGGACTAGCTGATGAGCAGTTCTTC.

This clone was observed a handful of times. The V and J genes are TRBV27 and TRBJ2-7, with TRBD2 matching over 8 bases. CDR3 length equals 14 residues. Germline values: CDR1 MNHEY, CDR2 SMNVEV (reference sequence). V was clipped by 5 bases and J by 4 bases; unmatched bases: 7. CDR3 bases: TGTGCCAGCAGTCCGCGGGCTAGCGGGTACGAGCAGTACGTC. This codes for CASSPRASGYEQYV.

This chain uses TRBV4-3 with TRBJ1-4, with D possibly TRBD1 on 6 matching bases. Germline CDR1 is LGHNA and CDR2 is YSLEER. CDR3 length: 15 amino acids. With 0 bases removed from V and 7 bases from J, the gap between germline ends came to 12 bases. The CDR3 coding sequence is TGCGCCAGCAGCCAAGATTTGTACAGGGTTGAAAAACTGTTTTTT. This sequence encodes CASSQDLYRVEKLFF.

The rearrangement uses TRBV5-4 and TRBJ2-1; 10 bases are a match to TRBD2. This CDR3 spans 17 amino acids. Germline loops: CDR1 SGHNT, CDR2 YYREEE (reference sequence). The junction had 7 bases not matched to a gene; V was cut back by 4 bases and J by 0 bases. The DNA for the CDR3 is TGTGCCAGCAGCCCCGCAGCGGGAGGGGCCTCCTACAATGAGCAGTTCTTC. Protein sequence: CASSPAAGGASYNEQFF.

The chain is built from TRBV28 and TRBJ1-2, with a tentative D call TRBD1 (5 bases). Germline lookup yields CDR1 MDHEN and CDR2 SYDVKM. The CDR3 runs 16 residues. Trimming pared 2 bases from V and 1 base from J, leaving 14 bases between. CDR3 amino acids: CASSLGGSAGNYGYTF. Here the CDR3 DNA reads TGTGCCAGCAGTTTAGGGGGGTCGGCTGGTAACTATGGCTACACCTTC.

This sequence joins TRBV5-6 and TRBJ2-3; possibly TRBD1 for D (5 bases). Deletions cut 0 bases from V and 10 bases from J, with 9 bases between. The CDR3 covers 12 residues. Germline-derived CDR1 and CDR2 are SGHDT and YYEEEE. For the CDR3, the DNA is TGTGCCAGCAGCTTGGAACAGGCGGCGCAGTATTTT. The encoded protein is CASSLEQAAQYF.

This sequence joins TRBV5-1 and TRBJ2-3; D might be TRBD1 (6 bases). The CDR3 totals 16 residues. Germline V gene data show CDR1 as SGHRS and CDR2 as YFSETQ. V was clipped by 2 bases and J by 5 bases, with 18 bases between them. CDR3 protein: CASSFGLSQGKDTQYF. The CDR3 DNA sequence: TGCGCCAGCAGCTTCGGATTGTCCCAGGGGAAAGATACGCAGTATTTT.

The V gene is TRBV19, the J gene TRBJ1-5, with TRBD1 identical over 8 bases. V lost 6 bases to trimming and J lost 4 bases; unmatched junction nucleotides: 2. The CDR3 consists of 13 residues. CDR1 is LNHDA and CDR2 is SQIVND in the germline V gene (reference sequence). CDR3 sequence: CASRGQANQPQHF. The CDR3 DNA is TGTGCCAGTAGGGGACAGGCGAATCAGCCCCAGCATTTT.

This clone has just a few counts. The gene calls are TRBV11-2 and TRBJ2-2; 9 bases agree with TRBD1. The ends lost 4 bases at V and 1 base at J; junction bases unmatched: 10. Germline CDR1 and CDR2: SGHAT and FQNNGV. The CDR3 spans 18 residues. The CDR3 protein is CASSSLETGGGNTGELFF. Here the CDR3 DNA reads TGTGCCAGCAGCTCCCTAGAAACAGGGGGCGGGAACACCGGGGAGCTGTTTTTT.

This clone came up a few times. The rearrangement uses TRBV7-8 and TRBJ2-1; TRBD1 aligns across 7 bases. The CDR3 contains 13 residues. Germline V gives CDR1 SGHVS, CDR2 FQNEAQ. V lost 5 bases and J lost 5; bases outside the gene matches: 3. The CDR3 here is CASSLGQHNEQFF. In nucleotides, the CDR3 is TGTGCCAGCAGCCTGGGACAGCACAATGAGCAGTTCTTC.

This clone was seen only a few times. The rearrangement uses TRBV6-5 and TRBJ2-5; TRBD1 might be the D (6 bases). CDR3 length equals 14 residues. Between the trimmed V and J ends, which lost 6 bases and 3 bases, there was a span of 14 bases. From germline, CDR1 is MNHEY and CDR2 SVGAGI. The CDR3 loop is CASRPPGQEETQYF. The CDR3 DNA reads TGTGCCAGCAGACCACCGGGACAAGAAGAGACCCAGTACTTC.

This clone appeared a few times. J is TRBJ2-1 and V is TRBV6-1; tentatively, D is TRBD2 (6 bases). From germline, CDR1 is MNHNS and CDR2 SASEGT. Between the trimmed V and J ends, which lost 7 bases and 5 bases, there was a span of 18 bases. This CDR3 has 15 residues. As DNA, the CDR3 is TGTGCCAGCATTACCGGGACTCGCAGACACAATGAGCAGTTCTTC. Translating gives CASITGTRRHNEQFF.

The rearrangement links TRBV7-2 to TRBJ2-1, with a weak D call TRBD1 (5 bases). The germline gives CDR1 SGHTA, CDR2 FQGNSA. Trimming stripped 6 bases from V and 0 bases from J, with 9 bases between. The CDR3 contains 14 residues. The CDR3 region has the DNA TGTGCCAGCAGAGGGGCGAGCTCCTACAATGAGCAGTTCTTC. Translated: CASRGASSYNEQFF.

This clone was detected a few times. The chain carries TRBV14 and TRBJ2-7; 10 bases align to TRBD1. The germline V gene encodes CDR1 SGHDN and CDR2 FVKESK. Trimming cost V 4 bases and J 3 bases; bases outside gene matches: 6. This CDR3 region has 15 residues. CDR3 DNA sequence: TGTGCCAGCAGCCCTTACCGGGACAGGGGCTACGAGCAGTACTTC. This sequence encodes CASSPYRDRGYEQYF. Supplemented by reference TRBV14 and TRBJ2-7, the full variable domain reads EAGVTQFPSHSVIEKGQTVTLRCDPISGHDNLYWYRRVMGKEIKFLLHFVKESKQDESGMPNNRFLAERTGGTYSTLKVQPAELEDSGVYFCASSPYRDRGYEQYFGPGTRLTVT.

The chain employs TRBV11-2 and TRBJ2-2; no definite D call. The CDR3 has 13 residues. The germline CDR1 and CDR2 sequences are SGHAT and FQNNGV. The germline V and J ends were trimmed by 0 bases and 4 bases, with 3 bases remaining between them. CDR3 region: CASSLDFTGELFF. Written as DNA, the CDR3 is TGTGCCAGCAGCTTAGACTTCACCGGGGAGCTGTTTTTT.

The V gene is TRBV30, the J gene TRBJ2-1, with D uncertain. The CDR3 runs 13 residues. V was cut by 1 base and J by 7 bases, with 11 bases left in between. Germline CDR1 and CDR2: GTSNPN and SVGIG (reference sequence). CDR3 nucleotides: TGTGCCTGGAGTGGGGCCTCAGAGAATGAGCAGTTCTTC. Its translation: CAWSGASENEQFF.

The chain carries TRBV7-2 and TRBJ2-5; perhaps TRBD2 as D (5 bases). The ends were cut back, 2 bases at V and 2 bases at J, with 9 bases in the middle. From germline, CDR1 is SGHTA and CDR2 FQGNSA. CDR3 length equals 14 residues. CDR3 in DNA: TGTGCCAGCAGCTTACGTCGGGGACAAGAGACCCAGTACTTC. Translated: CASSLRRGQETQYF.

J is TRBJ1-2 and V is TRBV7-2, with 9 bases identical to TRBD1. V was clipped by 4 bases and J by 4 bases; unmatched bases: 10. This CDR3 contains 16 residues. Germline V gives CDR1 SGHTA, CDR2 FQGNSA. The CDR3 here is CASSSSGTGLTYGYTF. The CDR3, as DNA: TGTGCCAGCAGCTCCTCCGGGACAGGGCTAACCTATGGCTACACCTTC.

This sequence joins TRBV2 and TRBJ1-4; 8 bases align to TRBD1. This CDR3 comprises 14 residues. The germline V gene has CDR1 SNHLY and CDR2 FYNNEI. The V segment lost 10 bases and the J segment 4 bases; nucleotides outside the gene matches: 8. This chain's CDR3 is CATTRTGFNEKLFF. CDR3 sequence (DNA): TGTGCCACGACTCGGACAGGGTTTAATGAAAAACTGTTTTTT.

The gene calls are TRBV18 and TRBJ2-5; 9 bases match TRBD2. The CDR3 covers 16 residues. Germline-derived CDR1 and CDR2 are KGHSH and LQKENI. Germline trimming cut 3 bases from V and 1 base from J; bases unmatched to any gene: 6. DNA of the CDR3: TGTGCCAGCTCACCTCCGGGACTAGCAACCCAAGAGACCCAGTACTTC. Amino acid sequence: CASSPPGLATQETQYF.